The 10 T cell receptor beta chains reported below all come from one sample, sequenced in a study of blood T cell repertoires in COVID-19. TCRdb's copy holds only in-frame clones and misses some; the assay was immunoSEQ multiplex PCR. The data hold about 290,000 clones, with around nine tenths observed a single time. Sequenced: peripheral blood. These receptors were collected from a woman aged 25 to 39 with COVID-19, enrolled during active disease.

The chain recombines TRBV5-1 with TRBJ1-6, with D possibly matching TRBD1 (5 bases). Germline assignment: CDR1 SGHRS and CDR2 YFSETQ. V gave up 0 bases and J gave up 5 bases, with 12 bases separating them. The CDR3 is 16 residues long. The CDR3 here is CASSLARTRNNSPLHF. In DNA form, the CDR3 reads TGCGCCAGCAGCTTGGCCCGGACAAGGAATAATTCACCCCTCCACTTT.

The genes are TRBV15 and TRBJ1-2, with 7 positions matching TRBD1. The CDR3 totals 15 residues. With 2 bases clipped from V and 8 bases from J, the junction kept 11 bases outside the gene matches. CDR1 is LNHNV and CDR2 is YYDKDF in the germline V gene (reference sequence). Written as DNA, the CDR3 is TGTGCCACCAGCAGATACGGGGACAGCCCGGAGGGCTACACCTTC. Protein sequence: CATSRYGDSPEGYTF.

The V gene is TRBV4-1, the J gene TRBJ1-2; maybe TRBD1 (5 bases). The CDR3 has 15 residues. Per the germline V gene, CDR1 is MGHRA and CDR2 is YSYEKL. The V end was cut by 0 bases, the J end by 1 base, with 9 bases between. CDR3 DNA sequence: TGCGCCAGCAGCCAAGATCGACAGATTAACTATGGCTACACCTTC. It codes for CASSQDRQINYGYTF.

The V call is TRBV29-1, the J call TRBJ1-1; 7 bases map to TRBD1. V was pared by 1 base and J by 0 bases, with 5 bases of the junction left unmatched. The CDR3 covers 15 residues. Germline loops: CDR1 SQVTM, CDR2 ANQGSEA. CDR3 residues: CSVEANRGMNTEAFF. In DNA, the CDR3 is TGCAGCGTTGAAGCTAACAGGGGCATGAACACTGAAGCTTTCTTT.

This CDR3 reads CASSVGGRHGYTF. CDR3 coding DNA: TGTGCCAGCAGCGTAGGGGGGCGGCATGGCTACACCTTC. The chain employs TRBV9 and TRBJ1-2; TRBD1 might be the D (6 bases). Trimming took off 0 bases at V and 6 bases at J, with 9 bases between the two ends. The CDR3 sequence is 13 residues long. Germline V gene data show CDR1 as SGDLS and CDR2 as YYNGEE. Full variable domain (remainder filled in from reference TRBV9 and TRBJ1-2): DSGVTQTPKHLITATGQRVTLRCSPRSGDLSVYWYQQSLDQGLQFLIQYYNGEERAKGNILERFSAQQFPDLHSELNLSSLELGDSALYFCASSVGGRHGYTFGSGTRLTVV.

The J gene is TRBJ2-3, the V gene TRBV10-3, with 11 bases matching TRBD2. CDR1 is ENHRY and CDR2 is SYGVKD in the germline V gene. V dropped 6 bases and J dropped 2; count of bases not matched to a gene: 7. The CDR3 has 16 residues. The DNA for the CDR3 is TGTGCCATCAGGGGCGGGACTAGCGGACCCACAGATACGCAGTATTTT. Translating it yields CAIRGGTSGPTDTQYF.

The chain employs TRBV19 and TRBJ1-2; D perhaps matches TRBD1 (5 bases). V lost 5 bases and J lost 4, with 11 bases in between. The CDR3 is 13 amino acids. Germline CDR1 reads LNHDA; CDR2 reads SQIVND (reference sequence). CDR3 region: CASSVGQVYGYTF. The CDR3 DNA sequence: TGTGCCAGTAGTGTCGGACAAGTCTATGGCTACACCTTC. Filled out from reference TRBV19 and TRBJ1-2, the complete variable domain reads DGGITQSPKYLFRKEGQNVTLSCEQNLNHDAMYWYRQDPGQGLRLIYYSQIVNDFQKGDIAEGYSVSREKKESFPLTVTSAQKNPTAFYLCASSVGQVYGYTFGSGTRLTVV.

The rearrangement uses TRBV28 and TRBJ1-2, with no clear D. V shed 5 bases and J shed 7 bases, with 20 bases lying between them. Germline V lookup: CDR1 MDHEN, CDR2 SYDVKM. The CDR3 spans 15 residues. DNA of the CDR3: TGTGCCAGCAGTATTATCGTTGAAGGAGCTAGTGGCTACACCTTC. This sequence encodes CASSIIVEGASGYTF.

This chain connects TRBV9 to TRBJ1-2; D call uncertain. The CDR3 totals 15 residues. Germline V lookup: CDR1 SGDLS, CDR2 YYNGEE. Trimming removed 3 bases from V and 4 bases from J, with 16 bases in between. Here the CDR3 reads CASSADYYQSYGYTF. The CDR3 DNA reads TGTGCCAGCAGCGCCGACTATTACCAAAGCTATGGCTACACCTTC.

This clone appeared a single time. The chain couples TRBV29-1 to TRBJ2-7; D is possibly TRBD2 (5 bases). V was shortened by 6 bases and J by 2 bases, with 14 bases between the two germline ends. The CDR3 has 13 amino acids. CDR1 is SQVTM and CDR2 is ANQGSEA in the germline V gene. The CDR3 DNA reads as TGCAGCGTCCATACCCCGGGGACCTACGAGCAGTACTTC. Translation gives CSVHTPGTYEQYF.